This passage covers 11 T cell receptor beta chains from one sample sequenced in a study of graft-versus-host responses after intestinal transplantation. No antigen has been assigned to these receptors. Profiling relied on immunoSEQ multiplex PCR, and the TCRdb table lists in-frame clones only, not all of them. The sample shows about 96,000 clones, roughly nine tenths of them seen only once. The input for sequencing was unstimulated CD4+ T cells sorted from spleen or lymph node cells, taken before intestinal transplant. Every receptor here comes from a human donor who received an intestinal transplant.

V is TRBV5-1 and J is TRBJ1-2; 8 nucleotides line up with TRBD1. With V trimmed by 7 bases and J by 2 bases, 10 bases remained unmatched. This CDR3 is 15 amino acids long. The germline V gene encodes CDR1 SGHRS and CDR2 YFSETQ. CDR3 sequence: CASGGQGAPNYGYTF. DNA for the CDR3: TGCGCCAGCGGGGGCCAGGGGGCGCCGAACTATGGCTACACCTTC. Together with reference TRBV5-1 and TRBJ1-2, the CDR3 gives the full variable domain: KAGVTQTPRYLIKTRGQQVTLSCSPISGHRSVSWYQQTPGQGLQFLFEYFSETQRNKGNFPGRFSGRQFSNSRSEMNVSTLELGDSALYLCASGGQGAPNYGYTFGSGTRLTVV.

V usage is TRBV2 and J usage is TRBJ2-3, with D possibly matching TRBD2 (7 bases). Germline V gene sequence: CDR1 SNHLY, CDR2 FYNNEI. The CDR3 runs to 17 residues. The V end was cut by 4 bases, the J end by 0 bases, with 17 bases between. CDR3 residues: CASSARIRGLSTDTQYF. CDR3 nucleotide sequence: TGTGCCAGCAGTGCTAGAATCAGGGGACTAAGCACAGATACGCAGTATTTT.

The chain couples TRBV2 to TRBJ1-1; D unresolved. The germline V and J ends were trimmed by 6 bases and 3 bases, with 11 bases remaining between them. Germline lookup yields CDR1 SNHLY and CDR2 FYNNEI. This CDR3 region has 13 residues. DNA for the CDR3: TGTGCCAGCAGCGCCGAAAGAGACACTGAAGCTTTCTTT. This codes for CASSAERDTEAFF.

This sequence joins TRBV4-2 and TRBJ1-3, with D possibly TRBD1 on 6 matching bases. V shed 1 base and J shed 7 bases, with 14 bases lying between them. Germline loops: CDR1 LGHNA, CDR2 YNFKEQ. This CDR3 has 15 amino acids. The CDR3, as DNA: TGTGCCAGCAGCCAAGCGGCTCGGACAGAGAACACCATATATTTT. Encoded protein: CASSQAARTENTIYF.

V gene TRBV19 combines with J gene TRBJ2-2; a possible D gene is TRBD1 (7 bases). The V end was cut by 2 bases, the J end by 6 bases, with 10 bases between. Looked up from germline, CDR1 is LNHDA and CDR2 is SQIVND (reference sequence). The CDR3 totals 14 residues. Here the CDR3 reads CASSIRRGPGELFF. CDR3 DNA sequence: TGTGCCAGTAGTATAAGGAGGGGGCCCGGGGAGCTGTTTTTT.

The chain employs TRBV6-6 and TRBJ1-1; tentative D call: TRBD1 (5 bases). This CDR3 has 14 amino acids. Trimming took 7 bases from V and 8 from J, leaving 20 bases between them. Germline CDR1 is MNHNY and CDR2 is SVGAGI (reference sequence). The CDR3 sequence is CASTDPWGVLEAFF. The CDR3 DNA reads TGTGCCAGCACCGATCCCTGGGGGGTCTTGGAAGCTTTCTTT.

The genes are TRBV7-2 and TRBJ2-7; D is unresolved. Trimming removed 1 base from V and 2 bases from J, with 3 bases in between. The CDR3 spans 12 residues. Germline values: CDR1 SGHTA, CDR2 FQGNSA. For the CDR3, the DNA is TGTGCCAGCAGCTTAGTCGCCTACGAGCAGTACTTC. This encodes CASSLVAYEQYF.

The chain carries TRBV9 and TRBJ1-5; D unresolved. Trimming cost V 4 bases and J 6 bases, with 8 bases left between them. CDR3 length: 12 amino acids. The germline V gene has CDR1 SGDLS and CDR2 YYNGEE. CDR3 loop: CASSSGIQPQHF. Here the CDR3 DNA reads TGTGCCAGCAGCTCGGGGATTCAGCCCCAGCATTTT.

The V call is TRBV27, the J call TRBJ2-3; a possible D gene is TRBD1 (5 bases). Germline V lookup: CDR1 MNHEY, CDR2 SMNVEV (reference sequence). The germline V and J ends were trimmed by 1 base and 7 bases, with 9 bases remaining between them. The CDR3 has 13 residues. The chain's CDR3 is CASSLWGKHTQYF. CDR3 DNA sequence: TGTGCCAGCAGTTTATGGGGCAAGCATACGCAGTATTTT.

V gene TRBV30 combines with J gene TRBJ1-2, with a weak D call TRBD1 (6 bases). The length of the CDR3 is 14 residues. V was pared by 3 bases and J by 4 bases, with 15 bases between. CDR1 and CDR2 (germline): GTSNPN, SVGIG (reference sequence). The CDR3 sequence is CAWSPAGAPYGYTF. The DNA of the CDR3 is TGTGCCTGGAGCCCGGCAGGGGCACCCTATGGCTACACCTTC.

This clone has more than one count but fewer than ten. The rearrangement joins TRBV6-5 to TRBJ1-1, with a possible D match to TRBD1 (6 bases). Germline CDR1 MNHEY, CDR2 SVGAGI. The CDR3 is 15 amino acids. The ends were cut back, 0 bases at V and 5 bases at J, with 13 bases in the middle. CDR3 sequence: CASSYSRGRGTEAFF. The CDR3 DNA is TGTGCCAGCAGTTACTCGCGGGGGCGCGGTACTGAAGCTTTCTTT.